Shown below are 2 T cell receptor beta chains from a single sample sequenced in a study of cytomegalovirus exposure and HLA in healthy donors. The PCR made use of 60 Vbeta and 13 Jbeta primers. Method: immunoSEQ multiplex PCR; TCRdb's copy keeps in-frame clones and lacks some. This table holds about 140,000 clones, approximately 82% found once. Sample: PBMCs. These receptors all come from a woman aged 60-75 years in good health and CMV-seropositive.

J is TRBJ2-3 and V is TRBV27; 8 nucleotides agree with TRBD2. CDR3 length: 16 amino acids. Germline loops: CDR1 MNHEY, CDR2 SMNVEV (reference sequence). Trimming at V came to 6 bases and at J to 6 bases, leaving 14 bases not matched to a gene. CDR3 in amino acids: CASRKGRAGVADTQYF. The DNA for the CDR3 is TGTGCCAGCAGAAAGGGGCGAGCGGGAGTGGCTGATACGCAGTATTTT.

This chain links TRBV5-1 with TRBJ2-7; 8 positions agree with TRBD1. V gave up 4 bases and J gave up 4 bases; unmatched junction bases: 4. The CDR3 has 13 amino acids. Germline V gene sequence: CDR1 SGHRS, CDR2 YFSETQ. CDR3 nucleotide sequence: TGCGCCAGCAGCCTCCAGGGGGCTTACGAGCAGTACTTC. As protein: CASSLQGAYEQYF.